The source of this T cell receptor beta chain is a study of blood T cell repertoires in COVID-19. Study-level information: Acute-phase and convalescent COVID-19 samples originated in the United States, Italy and Spain. PBMCs, B-cell-depleted T cells, or T cells provided the cDNA or gDNA that made up the material.

Germline V lookup: CDR1 SQVTM, CDR2 ANQGSEA. V shed 5 bases and J 8 bases; nucleotides not matched to a gene: 6. The CDR3 runs to 13 residues. TCRdb keeps only in-frame clones here, not all; method: immunoSEQ multiplex PCR. This table holds around 500,000 clones, roughly 90% found once. This clone was observed a single time. Symptom resolution, clearance, or two negative PCRs marked donors in Cohort 3 as recovered. This chain uses TRBV29-1 with TRBJ2-1; TRBD2 agrees at 10 bases. The sequence came from a woman aged 40-49 years who had recovered from COVID-19. The sequenced sample consisted of PBMCs or T cells enriched from blood (not recorded which). This chain's CDR3 is CSVFSGRPYEQFF. The DNA of the CDR3 is TGCAGCGTTTTTAGCGGGAGGCCCTATGAGCAGTTCTTC.